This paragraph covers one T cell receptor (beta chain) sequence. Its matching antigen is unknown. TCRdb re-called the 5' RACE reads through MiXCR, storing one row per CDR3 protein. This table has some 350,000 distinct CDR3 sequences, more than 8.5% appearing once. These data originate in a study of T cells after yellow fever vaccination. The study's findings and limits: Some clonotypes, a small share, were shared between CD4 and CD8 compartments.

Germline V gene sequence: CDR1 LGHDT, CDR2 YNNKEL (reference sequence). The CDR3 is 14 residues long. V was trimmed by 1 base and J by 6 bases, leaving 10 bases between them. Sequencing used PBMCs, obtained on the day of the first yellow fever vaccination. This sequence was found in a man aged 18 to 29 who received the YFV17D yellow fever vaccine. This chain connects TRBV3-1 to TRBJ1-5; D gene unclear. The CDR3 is CASSQGGGVQPQHF. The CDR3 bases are TGTGCCAGCAGCCAAGGGGGTGGGGTTCAGCCCCAGCATTTT. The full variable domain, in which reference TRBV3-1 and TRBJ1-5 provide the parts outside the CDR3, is DTAVSQTPKYLVTQMGNDKSIKCEQNLGHDTMYWYKQDSKKFLKIMFSYNNKELIINETVPNRFSPKSPDKAHLNLHINSLELGDSAVYFCASSQGGGVQPQHFGDGTRLSIL.